This T cell receptor beta chain was identified in a study of T cell repertoires in cytomegalovirus infection. Study-wide background: Evidence of both CMV infection and a matching HLA type came from public TCR beta signatures.

Study-wide findings and caveats: HLA-C-restricted CMV clonotypes gave the most frequent clonotype in two of eight donors.

Many counts were recorded for this clonotype. Its antigen is unidentified. V lost 1 base to trimming and J lost 5 bases, with 5 bases between them. The CDR3 totals 12 residues. Germline CDR1 LGHDT, CDR2 YNNKEL (reference sequence). TCRdb re-derived calls from the reads in MiXCR, one entry per CDR3 protein. Among about 320,000 distinct CDR3 sequences listed, approximately 9.5% were seen once. The source of this sequence is a human donor in good health (CMV status not recorded). Some clones in this sample may be carry-over from other donors' samples. Specimen: PBMCs. The V call is TRBV3-1, the J call TRBJ1-1; D remains ambiguous. The CDR3, as DNA: TGTGCCAGCAGCCAAGTACAAACTGAAGCTTTCTTT. Translation: CASSQVQTEAFF. The full variable domain, in which reference TRBV3-1 and TRBJ1-1 provide the parts outside the CDR3, is DTAVSQTPKYLVTQMGNDKSIKCEQNLGHDTMYWYKQDSKKFLKIMFSYNNKELIINETVPNRFSPKSPDKAHLNLHINSLELGDSAVYFCASSQVQTEAFFGQGTRLTVV.